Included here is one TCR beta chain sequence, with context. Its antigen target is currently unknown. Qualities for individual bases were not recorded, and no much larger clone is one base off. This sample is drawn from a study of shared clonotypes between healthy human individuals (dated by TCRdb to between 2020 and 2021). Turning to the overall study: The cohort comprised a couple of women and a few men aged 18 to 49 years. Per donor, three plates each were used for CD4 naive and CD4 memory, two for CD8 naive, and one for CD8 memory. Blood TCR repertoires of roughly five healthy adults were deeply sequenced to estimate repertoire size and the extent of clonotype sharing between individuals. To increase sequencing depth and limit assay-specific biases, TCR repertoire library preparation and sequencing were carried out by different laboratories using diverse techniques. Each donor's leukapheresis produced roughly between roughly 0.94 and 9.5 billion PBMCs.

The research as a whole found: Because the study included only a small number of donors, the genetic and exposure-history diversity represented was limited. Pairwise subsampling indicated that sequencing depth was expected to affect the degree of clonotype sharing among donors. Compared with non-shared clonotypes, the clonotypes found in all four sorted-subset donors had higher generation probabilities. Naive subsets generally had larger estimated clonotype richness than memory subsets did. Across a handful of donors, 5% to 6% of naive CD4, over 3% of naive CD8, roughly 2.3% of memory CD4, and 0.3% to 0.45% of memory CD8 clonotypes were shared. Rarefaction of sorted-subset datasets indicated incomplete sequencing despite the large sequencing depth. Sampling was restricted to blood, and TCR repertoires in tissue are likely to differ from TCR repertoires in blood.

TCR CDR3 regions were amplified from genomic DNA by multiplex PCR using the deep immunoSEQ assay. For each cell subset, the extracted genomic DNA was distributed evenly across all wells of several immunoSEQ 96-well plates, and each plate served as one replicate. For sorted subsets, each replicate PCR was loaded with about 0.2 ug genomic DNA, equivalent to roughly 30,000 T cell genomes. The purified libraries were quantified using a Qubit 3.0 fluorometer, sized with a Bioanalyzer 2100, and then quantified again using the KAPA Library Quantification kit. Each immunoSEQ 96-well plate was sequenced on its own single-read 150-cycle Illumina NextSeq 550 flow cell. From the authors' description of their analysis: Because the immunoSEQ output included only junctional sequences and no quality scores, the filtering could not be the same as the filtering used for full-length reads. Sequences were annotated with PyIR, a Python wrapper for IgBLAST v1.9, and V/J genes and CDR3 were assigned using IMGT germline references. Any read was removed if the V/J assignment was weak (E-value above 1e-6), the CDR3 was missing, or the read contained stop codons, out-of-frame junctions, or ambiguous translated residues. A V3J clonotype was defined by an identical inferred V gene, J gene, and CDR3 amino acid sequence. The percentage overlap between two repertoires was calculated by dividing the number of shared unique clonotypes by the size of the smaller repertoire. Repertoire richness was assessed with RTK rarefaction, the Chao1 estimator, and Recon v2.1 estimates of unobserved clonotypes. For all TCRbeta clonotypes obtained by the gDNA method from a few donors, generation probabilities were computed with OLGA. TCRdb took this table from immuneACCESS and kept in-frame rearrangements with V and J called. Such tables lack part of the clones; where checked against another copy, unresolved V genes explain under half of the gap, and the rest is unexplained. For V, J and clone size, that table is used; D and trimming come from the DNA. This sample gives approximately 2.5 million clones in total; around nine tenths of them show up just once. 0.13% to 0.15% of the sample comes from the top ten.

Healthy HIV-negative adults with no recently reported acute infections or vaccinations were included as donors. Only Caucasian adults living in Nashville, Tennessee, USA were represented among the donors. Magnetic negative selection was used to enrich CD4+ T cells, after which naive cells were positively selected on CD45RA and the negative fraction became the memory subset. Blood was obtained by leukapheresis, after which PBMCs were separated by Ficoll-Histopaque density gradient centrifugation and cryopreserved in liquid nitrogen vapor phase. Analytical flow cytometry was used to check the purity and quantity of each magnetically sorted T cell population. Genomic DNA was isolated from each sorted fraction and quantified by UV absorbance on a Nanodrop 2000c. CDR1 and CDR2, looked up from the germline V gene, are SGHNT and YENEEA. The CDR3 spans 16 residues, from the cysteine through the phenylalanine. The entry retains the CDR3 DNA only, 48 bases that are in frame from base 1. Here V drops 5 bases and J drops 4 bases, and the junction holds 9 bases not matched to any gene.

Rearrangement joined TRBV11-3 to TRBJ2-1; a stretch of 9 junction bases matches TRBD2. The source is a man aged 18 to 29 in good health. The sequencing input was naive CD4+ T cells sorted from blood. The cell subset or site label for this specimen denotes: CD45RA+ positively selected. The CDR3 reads CASSRVGAGGYNEQFF. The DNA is TGTGCCAGCAGCCGTGTCGGCGCGGGAGGGTACAATGAGCAGTTCTTC.